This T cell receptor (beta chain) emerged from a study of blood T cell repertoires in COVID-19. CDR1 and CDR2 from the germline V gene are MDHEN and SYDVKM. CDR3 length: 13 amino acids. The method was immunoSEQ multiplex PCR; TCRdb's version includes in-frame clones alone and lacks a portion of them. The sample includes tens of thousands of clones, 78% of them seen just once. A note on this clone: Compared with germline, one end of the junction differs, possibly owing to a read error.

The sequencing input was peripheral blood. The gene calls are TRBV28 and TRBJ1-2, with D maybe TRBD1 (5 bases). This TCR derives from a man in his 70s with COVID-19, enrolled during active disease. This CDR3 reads CASRSEVGRTGAF. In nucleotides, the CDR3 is TGTGCCAGCAGGTCAGAAGTAGGCCGGACGGGGGCCTTC.